A selection of T cell receptor beta chains follows, all from one sample in a study of T-cell memory formation after mild COVID-19. TCRdb re-derived calls from the 5' RACE reads in MiXCR, one entry per CDR3 protein. This table holds under 250,000 distinct CDR3 sequences, under 30% found once. Input material: PBMCs or a T cell subset sorted from them (not recorded which). The receptors come from an adult woman who had mild COVID-19 (a few samples of this study predate the infection). Cell type and time point are not known. The CDR3 runs from the conserved cysteine through the conserved F or W. A D gene is named only where the DNA matches it firmly. Clone size is given for some rows only: seen once, a few or many times, or a class if the clone is expanded.

j_call clone_size v_call d_call cdr3_nt cdr3_aa
TRBJ1-2 few TRBV20-1 - TGCAGTGCTAGAGATGGGACCCATGGCTACACCTTC CSARDGTHGYTF
TRBJ2-2 - TRBV3-1 - TGTGCCAGCAGCGCCAACCAGGAGGCGAACACCGGGGAGCTGTTTTTT CASSANQEANTGELFF
TRBJ1-1 - TRBV5-1 - TGCGCCAGCAGCTTGGAGGGGAGCACTGAAGCTTTCTTT CASSLEGSTEAFF
TRBJ1-1 - TRBV12-3/TRBV12-4 - TGTGCCAGCAGTTCCCCCGGACTTGAAGCTTTCTTT CASSSPGLEAFF
TRBJ2-7 many TRBV12-3/TRBV12-4 - TGTGCCAGCAGCCTAGGGGGAGGATCCTACGAGCAGTACTTC CASSLGGGSYEQYF
TRBJ2-1 few TRBV7-9 TRBD2 TGTGCCAGCAGCTTAGGTAGCGGGAGTTACAATGAGCAGTTCTTC CASSLGSGSYNEQFF
TRBJ1-2 - TRBV28 - TGTGCCAGCAGTTCCGGGATCAAGAGTAACACCTTC CASSSGIKSNTF
TRBJ2-7 - TRBV7-2 TRBD2 TGTGCCAGCAGCTTAGGCGGGAGCCTATACGAGCAGTACTTC CASSLGGSLYEQYF
TRBJ2-4 - TRBV19 - TGTGCCAGTAGTATCAGGGGGGACATTCAGTACTTC CASSIRGDIQYF
TRBJ2-5 few TRBV5-1 TRBD1 TGCGCCAGCCAGACAGGGGACCGGGAGACCCAGTACTTC CASQTGDRETQYF
TRBJ2-5 - TRBV7-6 TRBD2 TGTGCCAGCAGCATGGGACTAGCGGGGGAGACCCAGTACTTC CASSMGLAGETQYF
TRBJ2-1 - TRBV7-7 TRBD2 TGTGCTAGCAGCCCGCCTGGGGCTAGCGGCTACAATGAGCAGTTCTTC CASSPPGASGYNEQFF
TRBJ1-6 few TRBV3-1 - TGTGCCAGCAGCCAGACACAGGGTTTGGCCCTCCACTTT CASSQTQGLALHF
TRBJ2-5 - TRBV2 - TGTGCCAGCAAGCCATTGAGGGGATCACAAGAGACCCAGTACTTC CASKPLRGSQETQYF
TRBJ2-7 - TRBV7-9 - TGTGCCAGCAGCCAAGTAGGGGTTTACGAGCAGTACTTC CASSQVGVYEQYF
TRBJ1-2 few TRBV12-3/TRBV12-4 - TGTGCCAGCAGCGGACGGCGAGCGACCCTCTACACCTTC CASSGRRATLYTF
TRBJ1-2 - TRBV7-9 - TGTGCCAGCACCCCCCCGGGACCGTCTAGGGAAAACTATGGCTACACCTTC CASTPPGPSRENYGYTF
TRBJ2-1 few TRBV6-2/TRBV6-3 - TGTGCCAGCAGTTACATGCTTCGGTCAGCCTACGGTGAGCAGTTCTTC CASSYMLRSAYGEQFF
TRBJ2-7 once TRBV5-4 TRBD2 TGTGCCAGCAGCCCGGACGGGACTAGCGAGTTATACGAGCAGTACTTC CASSPDGTSELYEQYF
TRBJ2-7 - TRBV20-1 TRBD1 TGCAGTGCTAGAGACCTAAGACAGGGGGCCTACGAGCAGTACTTC CSARDLRQGAYEQYF
TRBJ2-2 - TRBV20-1 TRBD2 TGCAGTGCTAGAGAGATACTAGCGGACCTAACCTCCACCGGGGAGCTGTTTTTT CSAREILADLTSTGELFF
TRBJ2-3 - TRBV6-2/TRBV6-3 TRBD2 TGTGCCAGCAGCCTCACCGCCTTACTAGCGGGTACAGATACGCAGTATTTT CASSLTALLAGTDTQYF
TRBJ2-2 few TRBV4-3 - TGCGCCAGCAGCCGAACGTCCAGGGCGAACACCGGGGAGCTGTTTTTT CASSRTSRANTGELFF
TRBJ2-6 - TRBV5-1 TRBD1 TGCGCCAGCAGGGACAGGGGGCTCTCTGGGGCCAACGTCCTGACTTTC CASRDRGLSGANVLTF
TRBJ1-1 - TRBV4-1 - TGCGCCAGCAGCCTGCAGGCCGGGACACACACTGAAGCTTTCTTT CASSLQAGTHTEAFF
TRBJ2-1 many TRBV11-2 - TGTGCCACCGTCAACCCCCGGGAGCCCTACAATGAGCAGTTCTTC CATVNPREPYNEQFF
TRBJ1-1 - TRBV4-1 - TGCGCCAGCAGCCAAGAGGGGGTAATGAAGACTGAAGCTTTCTTT CASSQEGVMKTEAFF
TRBJ2-1 few TRBV3-1 - TGTGCCAGCAGCCAAGCAACACAGGAGCAGTTCTTC CASSQATQEQFF
TRBJ2-1 - TRBV20-1 - TGCAGTGCTAGGGCTTCCTACAATGAGCAGTTCTTC CSARASYNEQFF
TRBJ2-1 - TRBV9 TRBD1 TGTGCCAGAAGCGTAGAAGGGACAGGGGGGCAGTTCTTC CARSVEGTGGQFF
TRBJ2-7 few TRBV30 TRBD1 TGTGCCTGGGCCGACCGGGACAGATACTCCTACGAGCAGTACTTC CAWADRDRYSYEQYF
TRBJ1-6 few TRBV6-2/TRBV6-3 - TGTGCCAGCAGTTTCATCCGGGACGGTAATTCACCCCTCCACTTT CASSFIRDGNSPLHF
TRBJ1-2 - TRBV5-4 - TGTGCCAGCAGCCCCGCCGGTACGGGCGCGGGTGGCTACACCTTC CASSPAGTGAGGYTF
TRBJ2-1 few TRBV12-3/TRBV12-4 TRBD1 TGTGCCAGCAGAGGAACAGGGGGCAAGCAGTTCTTC CASRGTGGKQFF
TRBJ1-5 - TRBV18 - TGTGCCAGCTCACCACCAAATCAGCCCCAGCATTTT CASSPPNQPQHF
TRBJ1-6 - TRBV5-4 - TGTGCCAGCAGCCTACCCGGCGGGGGACGTACTTCACCCCTCCACTTT CASSLPGGGRTSPLHF
TRBJ2-5 - TRBV27 - TGTGCCAGCAGTTTGTGGGGGTACCAAGAGACCCAGTACTTC CASSLWGYQETQYF
TRBJ2-3 - TRBV4-3 TRBD2 TGCGCCAGCAGCCAATCTAGCGGGAGAGGAAATACGCAGTATTTT CASSQSSGRGNTQYF
TRBJ2-7 - TRBV7-9 TRBD1 TGTGCCAGCAGCTTAGGGGACAGATTAAACTACGAGCAGTACTTC CASSLGDRLNYEQYF
TRBJ1-6 few TRBV15 - TGTGCCACCAGCAGCTGGACTTACAATTCACCCCTCCATTTT CATSSWTYNSPLHF
TRBJ2-1 many TRBV5-6 - TGTGCCAGCAGCTTGGTAGGGGATGAGCAGTTCTTC CASSLVGDEQFF
TRBJ1-1 - TRBV12-3/TRBV12-4 - TGTGCCAGCAGTTTGGAACACGCGAACACTGAAGCTTTCTTT CASSLEHANTEAFF